The rows below give T cell receptor beta chains drawn from one sample of a study of blood T cell repertoires in COVID-19. The table came from immunoSEQ multiplex PCR; TCRdb's copy has only in-frame clones and leaves some out. The table has roughly 320,000 clones, under 90% seen once. Sample: PBMCs or T cells enriched from blood (not recorded which). The receptors come from a man between 25 and 39 years old who had recovered from COVID-19. Each CDR3 is given with its conserved first and last residue. The order of the fields is V gene, J gene, clone size, D gene, CDR3 protein, CDR3 DNA. A D gene is named only where the DNA matches it firmly. Not all rows give a size; the values are once, few, many and, for expanded clones, a class.

TRBV28	TRBJ1-2	NA	NA	CASSPGASGTYGYTF	TGTGCCAGCAGTCCTGGGGCCTCCGGTACCTATGGCTACACCTTC
TRBV5-1	TRBJ2-7	once	NA	CASSLVGPAYEQYF	TGCGCCAGCAGCTTGGTGGGGCCAGCCTACGAGCAGTACTTC
TRBV10-3	TRBJ1-3	NA	NA	CAISDRGVSGNTIYF	TGTGCCATCAGTGACAGGGGAGTCTCTGGAAACACCATATATTTT
TRBV3-1/TRBV3-2	TRBJ2-2	NA	TRBD2	CASSQELVLAGNTGELFF	TGTGCCAGCAGCCAAGAATTAGTACTAGCGGGAAACACCGGGGAGCTGTTTTTT
TRBV4-1	TRBJ2-7	NA	TRBD2	CASSQLAGGSFEQYF	TGCGCCAGCAGCCAATTAGCGGGGGGTTCCTTCGAGCAGTACTTC
TRBV6-6	TRBJ2-7	NA	TRBD1	CASSLPPHQLQGARAEYEQYF	TGTGCCAGCAGTCTACCCCCGCACCAATTACAGGGGGCGCGGGCAGAGTACGAGCAGTACTTC
TRBV11-2	TRBJ2-7	once	NA	CASSWGGSYEQYF	TGTGCCAGCAGCTGGGGAGGATCCTACGAGCAGTACTTC
TRBV6-5	TRBJ1-1	once	TRBD1	CASRTPGTGGPEAFF	TGTGCCAGCAGAACCCCCGGGACAGGGGGACCTGAAGCTTTCTTT
TRBV5-5	TRBJ2-2	once	TRBD2	CASSLAGGRAPNTGELFF	TGTGCCAGCAGCCTGGCAGGAGGGAGGGCACCGAACACCGGGGAGCTGTTTTTT
TRBV2	TRBJ2-7	NA	NA	CASLESPGRDYEQYF	TGTGCCAGCCTAGAATCCCCGGGCAGGGACTACGAGCAGTACTTC
TRBV9	TRBJ2-2	once	TRBD2	CASSQGLAGTVGELFF	TGTGCCAGCAGCCAAGGACTAGCGGGTACGGTGGGGGAGCTGTTTTTT
TRBV4-1	TRBJ2-7	NA	TRBD1	CASSQARTGGSYEQYF	TGCGCCAGCAGCCAAGCAAGGACAGGGGGCTCCTACGAGCAGTACTTC
TRBV6-5	TRBJ2-3	once	TRBD2	CASSLTSGFTDTQYF	TGTGCCAGCAGCTTGACTAGCGGGTTCACAGATACGCAGTATTTT
TRBV2	TRBJ1-6	NA	TRBD1	CASTGDRGRGSPLHF	TGTGCCAGCACCGGGGACAGGGGGCGAGGGTCACCCCTCCACTTT
TRBV5-4	TRBJ2-7	NA	NA	CASSQPDSLLYEQYF	TGTGCCAGCAGCCAACCGGACAGCTTACTCTACGAGCAGTACTTC
TRBV11-3	TRBJ2-1	NA	TRBD1	CASSLTGTGANEQFF	TGTGCCAGCAGCCTGACCGGGACAGGGGCCAATGAGCAGTTCTTC
TRBV11-3	TRBJ1-6	few	NA	CASSLGVQGSSYNSPLHF	TGTGCCAGCAGCTTGGGGGTCCAGGGGAGCTCCTATAATTCACCCCTCCACTTT
TRBV19	TRBJ2-7	NA	NA	CASNGWIGDHEQYF	TGTGCCAGTAACGGTTGGATAGGGGATCACGAGCAGTACTTC
TRBV7-6	TRBJ2-5	NA	TRBD1	CASSSQGYLQETQYF	TGTGCCAGCAGCTCACAGGGGTATCTCCAAGAGACCCAGTACTTC
TRBV7-9	TRBJ2-5	NA	NA	CASSPTGQETQYF	TGTGCCAGCAGCCCCACAGGGCAAGAGACCCAGTACTTC
TRBV11-2	TRBJ2-7	few	NA	CASSLGLSSREQYF	TGTGCCAGCAGCTTAGGACTCTCCTCTCGGGAGCAGTACTTC
TRBV29-1	TRBJ2-7	NA	NA	CSAEHKASHEQYF	TGCAGCGCCGAGCATAAAGCTAGCCACGAGCAGTACTTC
TRBV5-6	TRBJ1-5	NA	NA	CASSLTGTTINQPQHF	TGTGCCAGCAGCCTAACCGGGACTACTATCAATCAGCCCCAGCATTTT
TRBV19	TRBJ2-2	NA	NA	CASSIPSAWGAGELFF	TGTGCCAGTAGTATCCCTAGCGCCTGGGGGGCCGGGGAGCTGTTTTTT
TRBV7-2	TRBJ2-3	NA	NA	CASSGEWRRTDTQYF	TGTGCCAGCAGCGGGGAGTGGCGCCGCACAGATACGCAGTATTTT
TRBV7-9	TRBJ1-2	NA	NA	CASSLPGKDYGYTF	TGTGCCAGCAGCTTACCAGGGAAGGACTATGGCTACACCTTC
TRBV4-2	TRBJ1-1	NA	NA	CASSLSQASGADEAFF	TGTGCCAGCAGCCTATCACAAGCTTCAGGGGCGGATGAAGCTTTCTTT
TRBV10-2	TRBJ2-3	once	NA	CASSGGGTASTDTQYF	TGCGCCAGCAGTGGAGGCGGGACAGCTAGCACAGATACGCAGTATTTT
TRBV3-1/TRBV3-2	TRBJ2-1	NA	NA	CASSHGGYNEQFF	TGTGCCAGCAGCCACGGCGGCTACAATGAGCAGTTCTTC
TRBV10-3	TRBJ2-1	NA	TRBD1	CAISPAGTGVVDEQFF	TGTGCCATCAGTCCGGCCGGGACAGGGGTCGTCGATGAGCAGTTCTTC
TRBV12-5	TRBJ1-2	NA	TRBD1	CASGTGTDIGYTF	TGTGCTAGTGGGACCGGGACAGATATTGGCTACACCTTC
TRBV29-1	TRBJ2-1	NA	NA	CSVWSVSGEQFF	TGCAGCGTCTGGAGCGTCTCCGGGGAGCAGTTCTTC
TRBV19	TRBJ2-1	NA	NA	CASSILSGDNEQFF	TGTGCCAGTAGTATTCTTTCGGGTGACAATGAGCAGTTCTTC
TRBV2	TRBJ2-7	NA	NA	CASSVMAISYEQYF	TGTGCCAGCAGTGTCATGGCAATTTCCTACGAGCAGTACTTC
TRBV23-1	TRBJ1-4	NA	NA	CASSQDLLGGRYNEKLFF	TGCGCCAGCAGTCAGGACTTACTCGGGGGAAGGTATAATGAAAAACTGTTTTTT
TRBV4-1	TRBJ2-4	NA	NA	CASSQGGNQNIQYF	TGCGCCAGCAGCCAAGGGGGCAACCAAAACATTCAGTACTTC
TRBV30	TRBJ1-2	NA	TRBD1	CAWTYNPGTGFGYTF	TGTGCCTGGACGTATAACCCCGGGACAGGGTTTGGCTACACCTTC
TRBV16	TRBJ1-1	NA	TRBD1	CASSHPGQGNTEAFF	TGTGCCAGCAGCCACCCGGGACAGGGGAACACTGAAGCTTTCTTT
TRBV5-5	TRBJ2-2	NA	NA	CASSLGLAFLRGNTGELFF	TGTGCCAGCAGCTTGGGTTTGGCGTTTTTACGGGGGAACACCGGGGAGCTGTTTTTT
TRBV18	TRBJ1-3	NA	NA	CASSPNQGSSGNTIYF	TGTGCCAGCTCACCAAATCAGGGTTCCTCTGGAAACACCATATATTTT
TRBV11-2	TRBJ1-5	NA	NA	CASSPTGRQPQHF	TGTGCCAGCAGCCCTACAGGCCGGCAGCCCCAGCATTTT
TRBV5-1	TRBJ2-4	once	NA	CASSLGGAAKNIQYF	TGCGCCAGCAGCTTGGGGGGCGCGGCCAAAAACATTCAGTACTTC
TRBV6-5	TRBJ2-7	NA	TRBD2	CASSHGLARLYEQYF	TGTGCCAGCAGTCACGGACTAGCGCGCTTATACGAGCAGTACTTC
TRBV18	TRBJ2-5	NA	NA	CASSPAQGRQETQYF	TGTGCCAGCTCACCGGCCCAGGGGCGACAAGAGACCCAGTACTTC
TRBV7-6	TRBJ2-1	NA	TRBD1	CASSRAGTETYNEQFF	TGTGCCAGCAGCCGCGCCGGGACAGAAACCTACAATGAGCAGTTCTTC
TRBV5-5	TRBJ2-2	NA	NA	CASIPFNTGELFF	TGTGCCAGCATCCCCTTTAACACCGGGGAGCTGTTTTTT
TRBV11-1	TRBJ2-7	NA	NA	CASSLRMGALYEQYF	TGTGCCAGCAGCTTGAGGATGGGGGCCCTCTACGAGCAGTACTTC
TRBV5-6	TRBJ2-7	NA	TRBD1	CASSRGTGHYEQYF	TGTGCCAGCAGCCGTGGGACAGGACACTACGAGCAGTACTTC
TRBV10-3	TRBJ2-7	NA	NA	CAIKGEGEQYF	TGTGCCATCAAGGGAGAGGGCGAGCAGTACTTC
TRBV18	TRBJ2-4	NA	TRBD2	CASSPRTSGSGAKNIQYF	TGTGCCAGCTCACCGCGGACTAGCGGGAGTGGGGCCAAAAACATTCAGTACTTC
TRBV7-2	TRBJ1-1	NA	NA	CASSQGGRFGNTEAFF	TGTGCCAGCAGCCAAGGCGGCCGTTTTGGAAACACTGAAGCTTTCTTT
TRBV9	TRBJ2-5	NA	TRBD1	CASSLSPGQGQETQYF	TGTGCCAGCAGCCTCAGCCCGGGACAGGGTCAAGAGACCCAGTACTTC
TRBV3-1/TRBV3-2	TRBJ2-5	once	TRBD2	CASSPPLAGGRETQYF	TGTGCCAGCAGCCCACCTCTTGCGGGGGGTCGGGAGACCCAGTACTTC
TRBV12-5	TRBJ2-7	NA	TRBD2	CASGWTSGKYYEQYF	TGTGCTAGTGGTTGGACTAGCGGGAAATACTACGAGCAGTACTTC
TRBV30	TRBJ1-6	once	NA	CAWRAWQGGSYNSPLHF	TGTGCCTGGAGAGCTTGGCAGGGAGGATCCTATAATTCACCCCTCCACTTT
TRBV11-3	TRBJ1-2	NA	TRBD1	CASSSTGGSYGYTF	TGTGCCAGCAGCTCGACAGGGGGTAGCTATGGCTACACCTTC
TRBV18	TRBJ1-1	once	NA	CASSPLIPGGTEAFF	TGTGCCAGCTCACCCCTTATTCCGGGGGGCACTGAAGCTTTCTTT